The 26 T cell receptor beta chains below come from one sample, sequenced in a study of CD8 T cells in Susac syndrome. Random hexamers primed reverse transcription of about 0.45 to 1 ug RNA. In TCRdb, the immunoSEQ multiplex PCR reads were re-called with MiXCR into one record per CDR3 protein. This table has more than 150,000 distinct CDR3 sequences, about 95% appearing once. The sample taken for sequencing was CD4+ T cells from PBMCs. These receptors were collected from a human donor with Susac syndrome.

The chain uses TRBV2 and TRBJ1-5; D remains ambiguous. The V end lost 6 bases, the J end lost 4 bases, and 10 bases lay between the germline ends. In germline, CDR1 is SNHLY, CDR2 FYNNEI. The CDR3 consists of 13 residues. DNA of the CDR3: TGTGCCAGCAGCCCTGCGCATAATCAGCCCCAGCATTTT. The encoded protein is CASSPAHNQPQHF.

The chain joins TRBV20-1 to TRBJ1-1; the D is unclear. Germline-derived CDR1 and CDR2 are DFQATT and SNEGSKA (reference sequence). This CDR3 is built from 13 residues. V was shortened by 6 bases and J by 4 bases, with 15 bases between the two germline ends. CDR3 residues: CSAVFTSPTEAFF. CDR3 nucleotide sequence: TGCAGTGCGGTTTTCACTTCCCCCACTGAAGCTTTCTTT.

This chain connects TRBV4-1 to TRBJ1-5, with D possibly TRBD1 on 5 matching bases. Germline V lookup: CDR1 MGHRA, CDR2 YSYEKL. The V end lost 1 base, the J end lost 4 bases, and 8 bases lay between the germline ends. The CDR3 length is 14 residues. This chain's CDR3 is CASSQVWGNQPQHF. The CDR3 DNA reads TGCGCCAGCAGCCAAGTCTGGGGGAATCAGCCCCAGCATTTT.

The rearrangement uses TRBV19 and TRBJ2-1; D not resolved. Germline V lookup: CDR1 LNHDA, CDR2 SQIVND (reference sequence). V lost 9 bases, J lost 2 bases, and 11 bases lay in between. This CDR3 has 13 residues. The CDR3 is CASLSAPYNEQFF. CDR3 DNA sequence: TGTGCCAGCCTGTCGGCCCCCTACAATGAGCAGTTCTTC.

The CDR3 bases are TGCAGTGCTAGAGGCGAGGCGTCGGTGACCCAGTACTTC. Its translation: CSARGEASVTQYF. The genes are TRBV20-1 and TRBJ2-5; D is undetermined. The CDR3 spans 13 residues. V was cut by 1 base and J by 7 bases, with 13 bases left in between. Germline V gene lookup returns CDR1 DFQATT and CDR2 SNEGSKA (reference sequence).

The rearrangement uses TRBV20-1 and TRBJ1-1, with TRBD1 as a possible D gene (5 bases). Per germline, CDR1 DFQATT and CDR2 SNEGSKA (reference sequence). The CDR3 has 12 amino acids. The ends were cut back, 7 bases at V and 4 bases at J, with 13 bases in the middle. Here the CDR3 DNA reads TGCAGTGGTTTACAGGTCCCCACTGAAGCTTTCTTT. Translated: CSGLQVPTEAFF.

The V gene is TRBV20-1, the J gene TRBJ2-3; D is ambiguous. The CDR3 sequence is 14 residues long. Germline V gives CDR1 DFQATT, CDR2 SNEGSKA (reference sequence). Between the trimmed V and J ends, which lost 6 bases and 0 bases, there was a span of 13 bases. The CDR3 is CSARAATSTDTQYF. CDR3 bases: TGCAGTGCCCGAGCTGCTACTAGCACAGATACGCAGTATTTT.

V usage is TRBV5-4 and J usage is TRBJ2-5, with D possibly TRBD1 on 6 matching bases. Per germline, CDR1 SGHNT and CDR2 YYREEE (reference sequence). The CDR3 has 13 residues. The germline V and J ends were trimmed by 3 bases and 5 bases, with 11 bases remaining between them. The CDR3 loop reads CASSWDKRETQYF. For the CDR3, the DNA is TGTGCCAGCAGCTGGGACAAAAGGGAGACCCAGTACTTC. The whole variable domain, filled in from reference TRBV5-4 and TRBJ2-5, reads ETGVTQSPTHLIKTRGQQVTLRCSSQSGHNTVSWYQQALGQGPQFIFQYYREEENGRGNFPPRFSGLQFPNYSSELNVNALELDDSALYLCASSWDKRETQYFGPGTRLLVL.

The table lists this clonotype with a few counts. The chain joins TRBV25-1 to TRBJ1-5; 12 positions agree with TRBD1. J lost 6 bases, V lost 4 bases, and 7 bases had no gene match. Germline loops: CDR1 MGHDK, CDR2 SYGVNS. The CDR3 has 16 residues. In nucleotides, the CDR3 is TGTGCCAGCAGTGCTTCCGGGACAGGGGGCGGTCAGCCCCAGCATTTT. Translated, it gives CASSASGTGGGQPQHF.

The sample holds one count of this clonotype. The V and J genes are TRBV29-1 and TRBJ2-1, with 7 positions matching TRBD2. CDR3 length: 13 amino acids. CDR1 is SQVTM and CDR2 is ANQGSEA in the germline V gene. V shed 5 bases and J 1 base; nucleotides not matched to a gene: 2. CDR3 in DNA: TGCAGCGTTAATAGCGGGTCCTACAATGAGCAGTTCTTC. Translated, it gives CSVNSGSYNEQFF.

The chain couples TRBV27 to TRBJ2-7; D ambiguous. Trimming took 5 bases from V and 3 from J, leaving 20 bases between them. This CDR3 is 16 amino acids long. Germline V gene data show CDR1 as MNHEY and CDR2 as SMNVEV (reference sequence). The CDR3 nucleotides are TGTGCCAGCAGTCCCCCCGGTCCCCGGAATGGCTACGAGCAGTACTTC. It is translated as CASSPPGPRNGYEQYF.

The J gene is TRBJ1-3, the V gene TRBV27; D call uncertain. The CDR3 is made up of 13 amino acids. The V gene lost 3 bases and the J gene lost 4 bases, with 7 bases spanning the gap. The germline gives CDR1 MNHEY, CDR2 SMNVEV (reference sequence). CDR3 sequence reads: CASSFTEGNTIYF. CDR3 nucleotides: TGTGCCAGCAGTTTTACGGAGGGAAACACCATATATTTT.

The CDR3 nucleotides read TGTGCCAGCAGCTGGACAGCTAGCACAGATACGCAGTATTTT. This gives the protein CASSWTASTDTQYF. V gene TRBV7-9 combines with J gene TRBJ2-3; a weak D match, TRBD1 (6 bases). The CDR3 length is 14 residues. V was pared by 4 bases and J by 0 bases, with 8 bases between. Germline V gene data show CDR1 as SEHNR and CDR2 as FQNEAQ (reference sequence).

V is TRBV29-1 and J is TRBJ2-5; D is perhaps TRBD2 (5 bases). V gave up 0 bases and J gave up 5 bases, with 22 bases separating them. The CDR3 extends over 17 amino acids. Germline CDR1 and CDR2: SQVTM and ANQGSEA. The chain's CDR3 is CSVEDLHVGHSGETQYF. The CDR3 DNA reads TGCAGCGTTGAAGATCTTCACGTAGGGCATTCGGGGGAGACCCAGTACTTC.

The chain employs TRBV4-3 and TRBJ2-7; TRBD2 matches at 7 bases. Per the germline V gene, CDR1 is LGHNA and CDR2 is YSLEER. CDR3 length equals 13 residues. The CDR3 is CASSQDLYRGLLV. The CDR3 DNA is TGCGCCAGCAGCCAAGATCTATACCGGGGACTATTGGTC.

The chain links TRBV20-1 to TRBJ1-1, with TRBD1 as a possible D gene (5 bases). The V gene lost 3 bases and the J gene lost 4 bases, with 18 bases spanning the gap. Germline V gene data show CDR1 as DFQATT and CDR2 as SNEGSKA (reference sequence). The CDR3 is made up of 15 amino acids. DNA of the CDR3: TGCAGTGCTAGGCCACCTGGGACCATCGGCACTGAAGCTTTCTTT. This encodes CSARPPGTIGTEAFF.

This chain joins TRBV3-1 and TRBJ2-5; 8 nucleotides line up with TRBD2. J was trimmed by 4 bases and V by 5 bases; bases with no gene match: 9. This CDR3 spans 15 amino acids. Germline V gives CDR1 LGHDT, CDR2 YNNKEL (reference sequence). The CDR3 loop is CASSNGLSGGETQYF. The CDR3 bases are TGTGCCAGCAGCAATGGACTAAGCGGGGGAGAGACCCAGTACTTC.

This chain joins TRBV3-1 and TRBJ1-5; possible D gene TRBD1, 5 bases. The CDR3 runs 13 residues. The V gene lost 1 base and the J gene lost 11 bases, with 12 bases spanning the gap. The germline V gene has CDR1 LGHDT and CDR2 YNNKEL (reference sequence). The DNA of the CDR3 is TGTGCCAGCAGCCAAGGGGACTCGCGGGCCCAGCATTTT. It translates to CASSQGDSRAQHF.

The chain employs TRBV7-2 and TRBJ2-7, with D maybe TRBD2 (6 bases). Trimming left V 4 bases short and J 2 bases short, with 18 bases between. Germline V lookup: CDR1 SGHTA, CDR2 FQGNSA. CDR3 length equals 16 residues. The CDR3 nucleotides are TGTGCCAGCAGCTGGGGTAGGGGCGGGGCCGCCTACGAGCAGTACTTC. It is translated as CASSWGRGGAAYEQYF.

The CDR3 region is CASSLGTSVDEQFF. The CDR3 coding sequence is TGTGCCAGCAGCCTCGGGACTAGCGTCGATGAGCAGTTCTTC. This rearrangement joins TRBV11-1 to TRBJ2-1, with 10 bases lining up with TRBD2. With V trimmed by 5 bases and J by 8 bases, 6 bases remained unmatched. There are 14 residues in the CDR3. Germline V gene lookup returns CDR1 SGHAT and CDR2 FQDESV (reference sequence).

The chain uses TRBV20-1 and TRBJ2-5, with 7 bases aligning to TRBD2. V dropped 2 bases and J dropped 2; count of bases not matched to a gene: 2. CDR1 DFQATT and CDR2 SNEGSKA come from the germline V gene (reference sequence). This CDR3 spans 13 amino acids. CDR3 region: CSARFGGQETQYF. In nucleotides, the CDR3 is TGCAGTGCTAGATTCGGGGGGCAAGAGACCCAGTACTTC.

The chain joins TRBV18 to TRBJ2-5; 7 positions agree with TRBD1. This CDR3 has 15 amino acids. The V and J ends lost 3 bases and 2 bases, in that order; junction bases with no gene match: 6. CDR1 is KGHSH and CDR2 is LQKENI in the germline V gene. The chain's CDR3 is CASSPIRGQQETQYF. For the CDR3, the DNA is TGTGCCAGCTCACCTATAAGGGGGCAGCAAGAGACCCAGTACTTC. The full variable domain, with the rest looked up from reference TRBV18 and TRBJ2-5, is NAGVMQNPRHLVRRRGQEARLRCSPMKGHSHVYWYRQLPEEGLKFMVYLQKENIIDESGMPKERFSAEFPKEGPSILRIQQVVRGDSAAYFCASSPIRGQQETQYFGPGTRLLVL.

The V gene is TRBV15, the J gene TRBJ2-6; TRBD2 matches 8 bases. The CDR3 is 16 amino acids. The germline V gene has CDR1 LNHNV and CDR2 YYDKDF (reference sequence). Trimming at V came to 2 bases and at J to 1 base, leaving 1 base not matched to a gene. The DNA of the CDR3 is TGTGCCACCAGCAGAAGCGGGAGATCTGGGGCCAACGTCCTGACTTTC. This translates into CATSRSGRSGANVLTF.

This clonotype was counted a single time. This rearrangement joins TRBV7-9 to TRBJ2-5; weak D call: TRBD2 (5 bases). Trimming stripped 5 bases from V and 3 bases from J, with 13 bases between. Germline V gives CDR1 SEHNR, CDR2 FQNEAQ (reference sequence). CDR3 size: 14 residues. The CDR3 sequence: CASSLQSAEETQYF. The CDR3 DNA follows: TGTGCCAGCAGCCTCCAGTCAGCGGAAGAGACCCAGTACTTC.

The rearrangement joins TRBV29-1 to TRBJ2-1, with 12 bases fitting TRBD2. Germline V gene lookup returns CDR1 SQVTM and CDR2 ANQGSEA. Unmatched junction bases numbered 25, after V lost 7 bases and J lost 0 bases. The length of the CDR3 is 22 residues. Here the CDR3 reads CSADAGTGSLAGGPSSYNEQFF. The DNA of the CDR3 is TGCAGCGCTGATGCGGGGACAGGGTCACTAGCGGGGGGCCCGAGCTCCTACAATGAGCAGTTCTTC.

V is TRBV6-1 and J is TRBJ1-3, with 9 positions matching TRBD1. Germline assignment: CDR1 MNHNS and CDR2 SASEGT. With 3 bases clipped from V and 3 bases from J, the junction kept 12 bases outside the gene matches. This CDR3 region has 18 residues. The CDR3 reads CASSDRDREKLSGNTIYF. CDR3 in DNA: TGTGCCAGCAGTGACCGGGACAGGGAAAAATTGAGTGGAAACACCATATATTTT.